The 7 T cell receptor beta chains in this list originate from one sample, sequenced in a study of T cell responses to AZD1222 COVID-19 vaccine. Method: immunoSEQ multiplex PCR; TCRdb's copy keeps in-frame clones and lacks some. The data hold 150,000 to 200,000 clones, with almost 90% observed a single time. The sequences come from peripheral blood, collected 28 days after the second AZD1222 dose. The receptors come from an adult who received the AZD1222 COVID-19 vaccine.

This chain joins TRBV6-2 or TRBV6-3 and TRBJ2-5, with TRBD2 matching over 8 bases. Germline lookup yields CDR1 MNHEY and CDR2 SVGEGT. The J segment lost 5 bases and the V segment lost 5 bases, leaving 10 bases of the junction unmatched. The length of the CDR3 is 15 residues. The CDR3 DNA sequence: TGTGCCAGCAGTGGGGGACTAGGTTATCGGGAGACCCAGTACTTC. Its translation is CASSGGLGYRETQYF.

In its sample, this clone was seen once. The chain is built from TRBV18 and TRBJ1-5, with D tentatively TRBD1 (5 bases). Trimming took 6 bases from V and 3 from J, leaving 15 bases between them. CDR1 is KGHSH, CDR2 LQKENI, per germline. There are 15 residues in the CDR3. For the CDR3, the DNA is TGTGCCAGCTCTCTCTCCGCAGGGCTCAATCAGCCCCAGCATTTT. It is translated as CASSLSAGLNQPQHF.

This sequence joins TRBV15 and TRBJ2-7; D perhaps matches TRBD2 (5 bases). The germline V gene has CDR1 LNHNV and CDR2 YYDKDF (reference sequence). Trimming stripped 1 base from V and 2 bases from J, with 9 bases between. This CDR3 spans 14 amino acids. In DNA form, the CDR3 reads TGTGCCACCAGCAGAGTCCGGGGTCCCTACGAGCAGTACTTC. Protein sequence: CATSRVRGPYEQYF.

The chain employs TRBV7-9 and TRBJ1-3; D is unclear. This CDR3 has 14 amino acids. Trimming shortened V by 3 bases and J by 2 bases, and 8 bases separated the two germline ends. In germline, CDR1 is SEHNR, CDR2 FQNEAQ (reference sequence). The CDR3 DNA reads TGTGCCAGCAGCTTTGAGGCCCCTGGAAACACCATATATTTT. Translation: CASSFEAPGNTIYF.

This chain uses TRBV4-1 with TRBJ1-6; D remains ambiguous. CDR1 is MGHRA and CDR2 is YSYEKL in the germline V gene. Trimming took off 0 bases at V and 0 bases at J, with 12 bases between the two ends. CDR3 length: 18 residues. Written as DNA, the CDR3 is TGCGCCAGCAGCCAAGAGGGTAACCGTGGCTCCTATAATTCACCCCTCCACTTT. This codes for CASSQEGNRGSYNSPLHF.

This chain connects TRBV19 to TRBJ1-4; possible D gene TRBD1, 5 bases. Between the trimmed V and J ends, which lost 10 bases and 0 bases, there was a span of 12 bases. The CDR3 is 14 amino acids. CDR1 and CDR2 from the germline V gene are LNHDA and SQIVND (reference sequence). The CDR3: CATGRGTTNEKLFF. The CDR3 coding sequence is TGTGCCACGGGACGGGGGACAACTAATGAAAAACTGTTTTTT.

The V gene is TRBV5-6, the J gene TRBJ1-4; D is uncertain. The germline V gene encodes CDR1 SGHDT and CDR2 YYEEEE. The CDR3 length is 19 residues. Trimming removed 4 bases at V and 0 bases at J, with 22 bases between. CDR3 in amino acids: CASSPYDGRVGTTNEKLFF. DNA for the CDR3: TGTGCCAGCAGCCCATATGACGGTAGAGTGGGGACAACTAATGAAAAACTGTTTTTT.